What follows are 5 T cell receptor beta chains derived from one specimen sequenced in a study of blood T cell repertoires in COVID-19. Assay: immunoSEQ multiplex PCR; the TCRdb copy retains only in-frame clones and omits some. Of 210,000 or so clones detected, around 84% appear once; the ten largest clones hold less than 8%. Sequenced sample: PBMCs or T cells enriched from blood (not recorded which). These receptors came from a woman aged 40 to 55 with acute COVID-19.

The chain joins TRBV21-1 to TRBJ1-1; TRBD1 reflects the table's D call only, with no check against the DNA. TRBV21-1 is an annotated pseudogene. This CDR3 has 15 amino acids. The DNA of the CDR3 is TGTGCCAGCAGCCCTGAACAGGGGAAGAACACTGAAGCTTTCTTT. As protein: CASSPEQGKNTEAFF.

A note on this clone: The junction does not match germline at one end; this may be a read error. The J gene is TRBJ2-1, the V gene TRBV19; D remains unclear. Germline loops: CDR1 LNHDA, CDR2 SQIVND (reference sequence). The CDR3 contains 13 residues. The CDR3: CASSISETNEQFF. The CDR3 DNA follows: TGTGCCAGTAGTATAAGCGAGACCAATGAGCAATTCTTC.

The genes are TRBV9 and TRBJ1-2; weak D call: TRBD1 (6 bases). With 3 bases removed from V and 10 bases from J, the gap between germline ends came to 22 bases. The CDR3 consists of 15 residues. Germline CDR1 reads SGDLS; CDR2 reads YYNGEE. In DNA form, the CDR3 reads TGTGCCAGCAGCGCACAGTTAACAGGGTTCGTTGACTACACCTTC. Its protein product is CASSAQLTGFVDYTF. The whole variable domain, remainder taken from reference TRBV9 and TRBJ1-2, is DSGVTQTPKHLITATGQRVTLRCSPRSGDLSVYWYQQSLDQGLQFLIQYYNGEERAKGNILERFSAQQFPDLHSELNLSSLELGDSALYFCASSAQLTGFVDYTFGSGTRLTVV.

CDR3 DNA: TGCGCCAGCAGTGAAAGTTCAGGGAACTATGGCTACACCTTC. Protein product: CASSESSGNYGYTF. The chain is built from TRBV10-2 and TRBJ1-2, with D perhaps TRBD1 (5 bases). The CDR3 has 14 amino acids. CDR1 is WSHSY and CDR2 is SAAADI in the germline V gene. Trimming took off 3 bases at V and 2 bases at J, with 10 bases between the two ends.

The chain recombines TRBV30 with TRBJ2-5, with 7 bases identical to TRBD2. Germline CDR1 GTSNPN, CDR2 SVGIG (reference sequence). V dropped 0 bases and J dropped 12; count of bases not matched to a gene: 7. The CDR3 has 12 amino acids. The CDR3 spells CAWSVYREEEYF. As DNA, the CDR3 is TGTGCCTGGAGTGTATATCGGGAGGAGGAGTACTTC. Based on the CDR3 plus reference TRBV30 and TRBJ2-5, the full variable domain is SQTIHQWPATLVQPVGSPLSLECTVEGTSNPNLYWYRQAAGRGLQLLFYSVGIGQISSEVPQNLSASRPQDRQFILSSKKLLLSDSGFYLCAWSVYREEEYFGPGTRLLVL.